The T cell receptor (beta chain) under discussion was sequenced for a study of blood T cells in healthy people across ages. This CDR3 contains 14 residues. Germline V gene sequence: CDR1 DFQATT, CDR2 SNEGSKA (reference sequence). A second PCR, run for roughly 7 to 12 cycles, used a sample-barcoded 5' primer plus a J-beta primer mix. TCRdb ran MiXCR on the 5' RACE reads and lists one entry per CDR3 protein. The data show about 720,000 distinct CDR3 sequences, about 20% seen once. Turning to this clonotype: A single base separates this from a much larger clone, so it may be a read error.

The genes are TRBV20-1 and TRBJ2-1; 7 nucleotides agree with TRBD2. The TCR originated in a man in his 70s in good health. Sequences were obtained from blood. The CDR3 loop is CSAGASGAYNKQFF. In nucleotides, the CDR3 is TGCAGTGCTGGGGCTAGCGGCGCCTACAATAAGCAGTTCTTC.